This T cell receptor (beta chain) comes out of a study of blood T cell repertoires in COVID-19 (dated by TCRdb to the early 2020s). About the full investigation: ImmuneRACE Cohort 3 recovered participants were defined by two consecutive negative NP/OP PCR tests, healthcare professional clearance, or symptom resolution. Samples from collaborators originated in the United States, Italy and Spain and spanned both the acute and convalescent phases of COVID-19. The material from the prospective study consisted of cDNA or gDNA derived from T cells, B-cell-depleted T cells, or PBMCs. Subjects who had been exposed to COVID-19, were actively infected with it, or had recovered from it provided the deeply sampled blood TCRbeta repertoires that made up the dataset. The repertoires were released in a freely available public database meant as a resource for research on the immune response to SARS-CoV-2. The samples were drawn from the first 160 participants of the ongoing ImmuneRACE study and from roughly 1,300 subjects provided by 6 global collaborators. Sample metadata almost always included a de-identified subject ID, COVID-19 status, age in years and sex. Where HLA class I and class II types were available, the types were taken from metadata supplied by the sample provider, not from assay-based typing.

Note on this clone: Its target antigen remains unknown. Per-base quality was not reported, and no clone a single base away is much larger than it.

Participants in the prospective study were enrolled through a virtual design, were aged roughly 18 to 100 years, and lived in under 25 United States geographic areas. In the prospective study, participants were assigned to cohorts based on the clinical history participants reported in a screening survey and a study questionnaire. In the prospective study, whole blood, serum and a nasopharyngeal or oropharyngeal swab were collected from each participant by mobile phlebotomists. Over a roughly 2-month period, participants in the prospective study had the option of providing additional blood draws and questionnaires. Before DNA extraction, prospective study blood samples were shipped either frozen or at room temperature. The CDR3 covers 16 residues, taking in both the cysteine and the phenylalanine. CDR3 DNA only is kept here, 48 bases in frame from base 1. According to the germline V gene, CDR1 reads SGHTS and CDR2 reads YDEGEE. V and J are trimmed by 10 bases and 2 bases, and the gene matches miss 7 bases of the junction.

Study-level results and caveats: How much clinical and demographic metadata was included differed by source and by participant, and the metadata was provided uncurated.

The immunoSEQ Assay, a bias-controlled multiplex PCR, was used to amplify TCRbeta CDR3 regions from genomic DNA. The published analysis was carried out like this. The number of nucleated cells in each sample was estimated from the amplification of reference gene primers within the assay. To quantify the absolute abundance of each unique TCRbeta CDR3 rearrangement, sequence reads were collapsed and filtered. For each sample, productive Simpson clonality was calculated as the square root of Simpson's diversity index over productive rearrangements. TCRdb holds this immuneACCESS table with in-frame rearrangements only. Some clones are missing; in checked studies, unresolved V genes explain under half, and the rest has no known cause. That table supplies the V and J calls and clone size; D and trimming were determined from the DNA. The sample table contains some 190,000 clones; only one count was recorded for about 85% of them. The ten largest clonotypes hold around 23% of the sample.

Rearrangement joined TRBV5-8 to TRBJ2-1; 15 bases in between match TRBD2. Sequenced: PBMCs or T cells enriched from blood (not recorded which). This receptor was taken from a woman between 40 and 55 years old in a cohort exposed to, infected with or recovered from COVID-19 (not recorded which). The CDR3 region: CALRTSGGVPYNEQFF. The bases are TGTGCCTTAAGGACTAGCGGGGGGGTCCCCTACAATGAGCAGTTCTTC.